This TCR beta chain was profiled in a study of graft-versus-host responses after intestinal transplantation. Study as a whole: The study gave all recipients anti-thymocyte globulin induction, then tacrolimus and steroids for 2 to 3 years. General observations from the study: Elevated graft-versus-host to host-versus-graft clonal ratios in allografts were recorded for patients with graft-donor T cell macrochimerism. Detected in recipient marrow were GvH clones, some of which were first observed in ileum or blood.

Profiled with immunoSEQ multiplex PCR; TCRdb holds only in-frame clones, not every one. The repertoire consists of tens of thousands of clones, with over 90% occurring once and the leading ten covering roughly 2.5%. Germline V gene sequence: CDR1 MGHRA, CDR2 YSYEKL. The CDR3 is 12 amino acids. V gave up 3 bases and J gave up 7 bases, with 8 bases separating them. Concerning this clone itself: What it binds is not known.

The J gene is TRBJ2-3, the V gene TRBV4-1; D not certain. This clonotype originated in a human donor who was the organ donor for an intestinal transplant. Sequenced material: unstimulated CD4+ T cells sorted from spleen or lymph node cells, taken before transplant. As DNA, the CDR3 is TGCGCCAGCAGCCATCTCCAGCATACGCAGTATTTT. Its translation: CASSHLQHTQYF.